The rows below give T cell receptor beta chains drawn from one sample of a study of early T cells in non-severe SARS-CoV-2 infection. TCRdb re-called the 5' RACE reads through MiXCR, storing one row per CDR3 protein. The sample records 70,000 to 95,000 distinct CDR3 sequences, roughly 15% being singletons. Input material: whole blood. These receptors came from an adult who was a healthcare worker with PCR-confirmed SARS-CoV-2 infection or an uninfected control (not recorded which). Both conserved end residues are part of each CDR3. The order of the fields is J gene, CDR3 length, V gene, D gene, clone size, CDR3 DNA, CDR3 protein. D genes are given only for firm matches. Not all rows give a size; the values are once, few, many and, for expanded clones, a class.

TRBJ1-4	14	TRBV5-4	-	many	TGTGCCAGCAGTCCGCCGGGAAGGTCTGAGAAACTGTTTTTT	CASSPPGRSEKLFF
TRBJ2-5	15	TRBV20-1	-	many	TGCAGTGCGGTTACAGCGGATAGCGTCCGCGAGACCCAGTACTTC	CSAVTADSVRETQYF
TRBJ1-1	14	TRBV5-1	TRBD1	-	TGCGCCAGCCGTACAGGGGGAAGGAACACTGAAGCTTTCTTT	CASRTGGRNTEAFF
TRBJ1-6	13	TRBV7-3	-	-	TGTGCCAGCAGCTTAAAGTCCGATTCACCCCTCCACTTT	CASSLKSDSPLHF
TRBJ2-2	14	TRBV6-1	-	-	TGTGCCAGCAGTGCCTTCGGTCAGACCGGGGAGCTGTTTTTT	CASSAFGQTGELFF
TRBJ2-3	16	TRBV12-3/TRBV12-4	-	-	TGTGCCAGCAGCCACAACAGGGTGGAGTACACAGATACGCAGTATTTT	CASSHNRVEYTDTQYF
TRBJ1-4	14	TRBV29-1	-	-	TGCAGCGTTGAAGGAGAGCAGGGAGATGAAAAACTGTTTTTT	CSVEGEQGDEKLFF
TRBJ2-2	16	TRBV2	-	-	TGTGCCAGCACCCAAGACGGTTCGGGTAACACCGGGGAGCTGTTTTTT	CASTQDGSGNTGELFF
TRBJ2-3	14	TRBV29-1	TRBD1	-	TGCAGCGTTAAACAGGGGGCTAGCACAGATACGCAGTATTTT	CSVKQGASTDTQYF
TRBJ1-5	15	TRBV19	TRBD1	few	TGTGCCAGTATCCCCGGGACAGCTAGCAATCAGCCCCAGCATTTT	CASIPGTASNQPQHF
TRBJ2-3	17	TRBV25-1	TRBD2	-	TGTGCCAGCACGGAGACCCTACTAGCGGGGGGCACAGATACGCAGTATTTT	CASTETLLAGGTDTQYF
TRBJ2-1	20	TRBV20-1	TRBD2	many	TGCAGTGCCCCCGCGTCGGGGGGGCGGGGGGAGCTAACATCGTACAATGAGCAGTTCTTC	CSAPASGGRGELTSYNEQFF
TRBJ2-2	14	TRBV6-5	-	many	TGTGCCAGCAGTTGGACGTCGAACACCGGGGAGCTGTTTTTT	CASSWTSNTGELFF
TRBJ1-4	14	TRBV27	-	-	TGTGCCAGCAGTTTAAGCGGCTCTAATGAAAAACTGTTTTTT	CASSLSGSNEKLFF
TRBJ1-5	13	TRBV2	-	many	TGTGCCAGTACAGGGTCCGGCAATCAGCCCCAGCATTTT	CASTGSGNQPQHF
TRBJ2-3	12	TRBV7-2	-	many	TGTGCCAGCAGCTTTAGCACAGATACGCAGTATTTT	CASSFSTDTQYF
TRBJ1-4	16	TRBV3-1	TRBD1	-	TGTGCCAGCAGCCAAGACCGGGACAGGCAGAATGAAAAACTGTTTTTT	CASSQDRDRQNEKLFF
TRBJ1-2	13	TRBV12-3/TRBV12-4	TRBD1	once	TGTGCCAGCAGCCCGGACAGGGAGAGAGGCTACACCTTC	CASSPDRERGYTF
TRBJ2-1	14	TRBV20-1	TRBD2	few	TGCAGTGCTATTACGCGGGGGAGATACAATGAGCAGTTCTTC	CSAITRGRYNEQFF
TRBJ1-1	14	TRBV2	-	few	TGTGCCAGCGAGACGGGGTATGAGGACACTGAAGCTTTCTTT	CASETGYEDTEAFF
TRBJ1-1	11	TRBV29-1	-	many	TGCAGCGTTGACCGGGGTGATCAAGCTTTCTTT	CSVDRGDQAFF
TRBJ1-2	16	TRBV9	TRBD1	-	TGTGCCAGCAGCCCCCGTGGGGGACAGTTTTCATATGGCTACACCTTC	CASSPRGGQFSYGYTF
TRBJ2-2	11	TRBV2	-	-	TGTGCCAGCAGGGATCCCGGGGAGCTGTTTTTT	CASRDPGELFF
TRBJ1-3	14	TRBV27	-	-	TGTGCCAGCAGTTTAAGGGGCTCTGGAAACACCATATATTTT	CASSLRGSGNTIYF
TRBJ2-5	21	TRBV21-1	-	-	TGTGCCAGCAGCAAGAATTCGGTCTGGAGGGCAGGGGGCCTAGAATGGAAGACCCAGTACTTC	CASSKNSVWRAGGLEWKTQYF
TRBJ1-4	13	TRBV11-2	-	few	TGTGCCAGCAGCCGGACAACTAATGAAAAACTGTTTTTT	CASSRTTNEKLFF
TRBJ2-4	14	TRBV29-1	-	-	TGCAGCGTCGTACCTTCGACTTCTCTGGACATTCAGTACTTC	CSVVPSTSLDIQYF
TRBJ2-3	14	TRBV5-1	-	few	TGCGCCAGCAGCTTAAGTCAGGGGCCAGATACGCAGTATTTT	CASSLSQGPDTQYF
TRBJ2-5	13	TRBV5-1	-	few	TGCGCCAGCAGCATCGGACTCCAAGAGACCCAGTACTTC	CASSIGLQETQYF
TRBJ1-5	17	TRBV6-5	-	few	TGTGCCAGCAGATCTTTATTCGGGACGGCCCGCAATCAGCCCCAGCATTTT	CASRSLFGTARNQPQHF
TRBJ2-3	13	TRBV29-1	-	-	TGCAGCGTTGCCGGGTCGGGTACAGATACGCAGTATTTT	CSVAGSGTDTQYF
TRBJ1-6	15	TRBV20-1	-	many	TGCAGTGCTAGTGAACAGGGAAGTGGAAATTCACCCCTCCACTTT	CSASEQGSGNSPLHF
TRBJ1-6	14	TRBV6-5	TRBD1	-	TGTGCCAGCGGCTCAGGGGGATCGGATTCACCCCTCCACTTT	CASGSGGSDSPLHF
TRBJ1-2	12	TRBV24-1	-	-	TGTGCCACCAGTCCGGGGGCCTTTGGCTACACCTTC	CATSPGAFGYTF
TRBJ2-3	15	TRBV10-2	-	few	TGCGCCAGCACTGAGAGCCCCACGAGCACAGATACGCAGTATTTT	CASTESPTSTDTQYF